Each of the 7 T cell receptor beta chains below was sequenced from the same sample in a study of cytomegalovirus exposure and HLA in healthy donors. Vbeta (60) and Jbeta (13) primers were used in the PCR. Libraries were prepared by immunoSEQ multiplex PCR; TCRdb keeps only in-frame clonotypes and omits some of them. The sample shows 200,000 or so clones, roughly 80% of them seen only once. Sequenced input: PBMCs. All receptors come from a male donor in good health and CMV-seropositive.

The chain joins TRBV28 to TRBJ2-3, with 8 nucleotides matching TRBD2. This CDR3 comprises 17 residues. In germline, CDR1 is MDHEN, CDR2 SYDVKM. The junction had 10 bases not matched to a gene; V was cut back by 5 bases and J by 0 bases. The CDR3: CASSTYLLADSTDTQYF. CDR3 sequence (DNA): TGTGCCAGCAGTACCTATTTACTAGCGGATAGCACAGATACGCAGTATTTT.

In DNA form, the CDR3 reads TGTGCCAGCAGCGTCGGACAGGGGCCCTCCTACGAGCAGTACTTC. This codes for CASSVGQGPSYEQYF. The V gene is TRBV9, the J gene TRBJ2-7; 9 bases map to TRBD1. This CDR3 is 15 amino acids long. CDR1 and CDR2 (germline): SGDLS, YYNGEE. V dropped 2 bases and J dropped 0; count of bases not matched to a gene: 3. The full variable domain, in which reference TRBV9 and TRBJ2-7 provide the parts outside the CDR3, is DSGVTQTPKHLITATGQRVTLRCSPRSGDLSVYWYQQSLDQGLQFLIQYYNGEERAKGNILERFSAQQFPDLHSELNLSSLELGDSALYFCASSVGQGPSYEQYFGPGTRLTVT.

The chain uses TRBV10-3 and TRBJ1-3, with 8 bases lining up with TRBD1. The germline CDR1 and CDR2 sequences are ENHRY and SYGVKD. V was pared by 2 bases and J by 1 base, with 1 base of the junction left unmatched. The CDR3 is 15 residues long. Here the CDR3 reads CAISETGGSGNTIYF. The CDR3 nucleotides read TGTGCCATCAGTGAGACAGGGGGTTCTGGAAACACCATATATTTT.

This clone appeared a single time. The rearrangement joins TRBV19 to TRBJ1-5; 9 nucleotides align to TRBD1. The CDR3 sequence is 17 residues long. Germline V gene sequence: CDR1 LNHDA, CDR2 SQIVND (reference sequence). The V gene end was trimmed by 6 bases and the J gene end by 9 bases; junction bases not matched to a gene: 18. As DNA, the CDR3 is TGTGCCAGTAGGGATCGACAGGGGGTATCGTCTAGTGGGCCCCAGCATTTT. Translation gives CASRDRQGVSSSGPQHF.

The chain has TRBV4-1 and TRBJ2-6; D is uncertain. Germline-derived CDR1 and CDR2 are MGHRA and YSYEKL. This CDR3 has 17 amino acids. The V end lost 3 bases, the J end lost 0 bases, and 12 bases lay between the germline ends. The CDR3 coding sequence is TGCGCCAGCAGCCAGGTTCCCGTGAGCTCTGGGGCCAACGTCCTGACTTTC. This codes for CASSQVPVSSGANVLTF.

V gene TRBV9 combines with J gene TRBJ2-2; TRBD2 aligns across 13 bases. This CDR3 comprises 18 residues. Germline V gene lookup returns CDR1 SGDLS and CDR2 YYNGEE. V shed 3 bases, J shed 2 bases, and the junction held 7 bases outside the gene matches. CDR3 in DNA: TGTGCCAGCAGCGGGGGACTAGCGGGGCGATTAAACACCGGGGAGCTGTTTTTT. Its protein product is CASSGGLAGRLNTGELFF.

The chain uses TRBV30 and TRBJ2-2, with TRBD2 matching over 7 bases. Looked up from germline, CDR1 is GTSNPN and CDR2 is SVGIG (reference sequence). J gave up 5 bases and V 5 bases, and 5 bases lay outside the gene matches. The CDR3 consists of 13 residues. The CDR3 region has the DNA TGTGCCTGGGGTTTGGGAGGGACCGGGGAGCTGTTTTTT. The encoded protein is CAWGLGGTGELFF.